This T cell receptor (beta chain) was observed in a study of blood T cells in healthy people across ages (dated by TCRdb to between 2015 and 2017). About the study as a whole: In model experiments, template switching captured about one uniquely barcoded TCR beta cDNA molecule for every two T cells. The study analyzed two additional independent replicas of 1 million unique cDNA reads from the same blood draw for two donors, one aged 18 to 29 and one aged 80 or older. Using deep sequencing normalized with unique cDNA molecular identifiers, the study measured how TCR beta repertoire diversity changes with age. To avoid experimental bias, donors of different ages were randomly spread across the sequencing lanes. Four age groups were formed from the donors: young (average approximately 15 years), middle-aged (roughly 38), aged (about 68) and long-lived (around 82). Broad study findings and their caveats: Because donor CMV infection status was unknown, age-related changes in expanded clonotypes were potentially confounded. Observed TCR beta diversity per million T cells fell roughly linearly with age, and a significant reduction was already apparent by age around 39. Since profiling was done on bulk unsorted PBMCs, naive and antigen-experienced compartments could not be conclusively compared. There was a strong correlation between observed TCR beta diversity and the percentage of naive T cells measured by flow cytometry. The long-lived group showed more naive CD4+ T cells, fewer expanded clones and increased TCR diversity than the aged group, suggesting age selection. Estimates of total diversity based on one million sequenced T cells were regarded as lower bounds and as underestimates.

The donors were around 39 Caucasian individuals from Russia, aged roughly 6 to 100 years, who were systemically healthy. Around 9.8 milliliters of peripheral blood were collected from each donor into EDTA-treated Vacutainer tubes. Ficoll-Paque density-gradient centrifugation was used to isolate PBMCs, with at least 6 million per sample. Trizol reagent was used to extract total RNA from the PBMCs, yielding at least 6 micrograms per sample. For every donor, flow cytometry on a PBMC aliquot measured the percentage of naive CD45RAhigh/CD27high T cells. Many counts were recorded for this clonotype. The specificity of this receptor is unknown. It has no much larger one-base neighbor in the sample; base qualities were not kept. CDR3 length: 14 amino acids, cysteine to phenylalanine. The entry retains the CDR3 DNA only, 42 bases that are in frame from base 1. The trim is 0 bases for V and 8 bases for J, with a gap of 12 bases between the germline ends. As encoded in the germline V gene (reference sequence), CDR1 is SGHKS while CDR2 is YYEKEE.

Libraries came from 5' RACE. TCRdb shows the sequencer as Illumina HiSeq 2500. A second roughly 7 to 12 cycle PCR used a sample-barcoded 5' primer and a J-beta primer mix. A template-switch 5' adaptor carrying 12 random nucleotides introduced a unique molecular identifier onto each TCR beta cDNA molecule. Each sample yielded at least 2.5 million CDR3-containing paired-end reads. First-strand cDNA synthesis was performed from all RNA using the Mint cDNA synthesis kit, with priming by a TRBC-specific oligonucleotide. Following uracil-DNA glycosylase treatment, a first 18-cycle PCR with universal primers M1SS and BC2_uni_R was performed on all cDNA. As for the authors' bioinformatics: For normalization, 1 million high-quality reads, each with a distinct molecular identifier, were randomly selected from each sample. Instead of being binned into consensus sequences, reads with shared molecular identifiers were discarded. MiTCR, set to a Q25 quality threshold and the strictest error-elimination algorithm, was used for CDR3 identification, clonotype clustering and error correction. A nonparametric unseen species model with Euler transformation was used to estimate lower-bound total TCR beta diversity. TCRdb passed the public sequencing reads through fastp at Q25 and MiXCR, retaining productive beta sequences. For every CDR3 protein sequence, its rows merge into one entry that carries the most common genes and DNA. The V and J calls shown here were made by TCRdb, not taken from the authors' results. The sample profile shows 630,000 or so distinct CDR3 sequences; roughly 30% of them were found once. Around 16% of the sample is in the top ten clones.

The chain couples TRBV5-5 to TRBJ2-1; no D gene is confidently identified. Sequenced sample: blood. The TCR comes from a woman aged 80 or older in good health. DNA sequence: TGTGCCAGCAGCTTGGAGTATGGGGTCGATGAGCAGTTCTTC. This yields the protein CASSLEYGVDEQFF.